The sequence of this T cell receptor beta chain was determined in a study of T cell changes during pregnancy in multiple sclerosis. Only in-frame clones appear in the TCRdb table, and some are missing; sequencing was by immunoSEQ multiplex PCR. Found here are roughly 12,000 clones, roughly 80% of them singletons; the top ten hold about 10%. The V gene end was trimmed by 5 bases and the J gene end by 4 bases; junction bases not matched to a gene: 5. The CDR3 covers 14 residues. In germline, CDR1 is SEHNR, CDR2 FQNEAQ (reference sequence). The V call is TRBV7-9, the J call TRBJ1-2; 9 bases are a match to TRBD1. Here the sequenced sample was CD8+ T cells from peripheral blood mononuclear cells, taken after pregnancy. This sequence originates from a female donor in good health, enrolled as a control in a pregnancy study. Here the CDR3 reads CASSTSGQGYGYTF. Written as DNA, the CDR3 is TGTGCCAGCAGCACCTCGGGACAGGGCTATGGCTACACCTTC.